This T cell receptor (beta chain) came from a study of shared clonotypes between healthy human individuals. Study at large: The donor group consisted of two women and three men, aged 18 to 49.

The CDR3 consists of 14 residues. Germline CDR1 LNHDA, CDR2 SQIVND (reference sequence). The V end was cut by 1 base, the J end by 5 bases, with 11 bases between. This clone showed up just a few times. The same CDR3 also results from other DNA sequences found in this sample. Genomic DNA (from each subset) was split evenly across several immunoSEQ plates. The data were produced by immunoSEQ multiplex PCR, yet TCRdb's version contains in-frame clones alone and is incomplete. The sample includes 950,000 to 1,200,000 clones, around three quarters of them seen just once. The rearrangement links TRBV19 to TRBJ2-5; D possibly uses TRBD1 or TRBD2 (5 bases each). The sequencing input was memory CD4+ T cells from PBMCs. Subset specified: CD45RA-negative fraction. The receptor was derived from a man aged 18 to 29 in good health. Some clones in this sample may be carry-over from other donors' samples. CDR3 bases: TGTGCCAGTAGTATAGGAGGGGTCAGGGAGACCCAGTACTTC. The encoded protein is CASSIGGVRETQYF. Drawing the rest from reference TRBV19 and TRBJ2-5, the complete variable domain is DGGITQSPKYLFRKEGQNVTLSCEQNLNHDAMYWYRQDPGQGLRLIYYSQIVNDFQKGDIAEGYSVSREKKESFPLTVTSAQKNPTAFYLCASSIGGVRETQYFGPGTRLLVL.